This is a list of T cell receptor beta chains from one sample in a study of blood T cell repertoires in COVID-19. Measured with immunoSEQ multiplex PCR; TCRdb has only the in-frame clones, and not every one. Of under 350,000 clones listed, about nine tenths are singletons. Specimen: peripheral blood. The receptors originated from a young woman with COVID-19, enrolled during active disease. CDR3s include the opening cysteine and the closing phenylalanine or tryptophan. A D gene is named only where the DNA matches it firmly. A clone size is listed for some rows: how often the clone was seen (once, few, many), or a class if it is expanded.

d_call: -
v_call: TRBV7-2
j_call: TRBJ1-3
clone_size: -
cdr3_aa: CASSLGRSSGNTIYF
cdr3_nt: TGTGCCAGCAGCTTAGGAAGGAGCTCTGGAAACACCATATATTTT

d_call: -
v_call: TRBV6-1
j_call: TRBJ2-1
clone_size: -
cdr3_aa: CASQGTKYNEQFF
cdr3_nt: TGTGCCAGTCAGGGGACCAAATACAATGAGCAGTTCTTC

d_call: -
v_call: TRBV10-3
j_call: TRBJ1-1
clone_size: once
cdr3_aa: CAVEGYPNTEAFF
cdr3_nt: TGTGCCGTGGAGGGGTACCCGAACACTGAAGCTTTCTTT

d_call: TRBD1
v_call: TRBV28
j_call: TRBJ1-5
clone_size: -
cdr3_aa: CASSQGQGRNQPQHF
cdr3_nt: TGTGCCAGCAGCCAGGGACAGGGCCGCAATCAGCCCCAGCATTTT

d_call: -
v_call: TRBV9
j_call: TRBJ2-3
clone_size: once
cdr3_aa: CASSVGSSIRTDTQYF
cdr3_nt: TGTGCCAGCAGCGTAGGTTCTAGCATCCGCACAGATACGCAGTATTTT

d_call: -
v_call: TRBV5-1
j_call: TRBJ1-3
clone_size: -
cdr3_aa: CASSATGIGNTIYF
cdr3_nt: TGCGCCAGCAGCGCTACAGGGATCGGAAACACCATATATTTT

d_call: -
v_call: TRBV4-1
j_call: TRBJ2-1
clone_size: -
cdr3_aa: CASSQGLVGKDEQFF
cdr3_nt: TGCGCCAGCAGCCAAGGACTAGTAGGCAAGGATGAGCAGTTCTTC

d_call: -
v_call: TRBV4-1
j_call: TRBJ2-1
clone_size: -
cdr3_aa: CASSQVGPLEQFF
cdr3_nt: TGCGCCAGCAGCCAAGTTGGGCCGCTCGAGCAGTTCTTC

d_call: TRBD1
v_call: TRBV28
j_call: TRBJ1-1
clone_size: -
cdr3_aa: CASSLGDSVNTEAFF
cdr3_nt: TGTGCCAGCAGTTTAGGGGACAGCGTGAACACTGAAGCTTTCTTT

d_call: TRBD1
v_call: TRBV29-1
j_call: TRBJ1-4
clone_size: -
cdr3_aa: CSVGDRGELFF
cdr3_nt: TGCAGCGTTGGGGACAGGGGGGAACTGTTTTTT

d_call: -
v_call: TRBV4-2
j_call: TRBJ1-6
clone_size: -
cdr3_aa: CASSHGDSPLHF
cdr3_nt: TGTGCCAGCAGCCACGGGGATTCACCCCTCCACTTT

d_call: TRBD2
v_call: TRBV7-9
j_call: TRBJ2-1
clone_size: -
cdr3_aa: CASRLAGTSYNEQFF
cdr3_nt: TGTGCCAGCAGACTCGCAGGGACTAGCTACAATGAGCAGTTCTTC

d_call: TRBD2
v_call: TRBV7-6
j_call: TRBJ2-7
clone_size: -
cdr3_aa: CASSVRLAGVYEQYF
cdr3_nt: TGTGCCAGCAGCGTCCGACTAGCGGGAGTGTACGAGCAGTACTTC

d_call: TRBD1
v_call: TRBV18
j_call: TRBJ2-3
clone_size: -
cdr3_aa: CASSPSGTVNTDTQYF
cdr3_nt: TGTGCCAGCTCACCTTCCGGGACAGTTAACACAGATACGCAGTATTTT

d_call: -
v_call: TRBV3-1/TRBV3-2
j_call: TRBJ1-1
clone_size: -
cdr3_aa: CASSQVGQQGTEAFF
cdr3_nt: TGTGCCAGCAGCCAAGTCGGACAGCAGGGCACTGAAGCTTTCTTT

d_call: -
v_call: TRBV11-2
j_call: TRBJ1-6
clone_size: -
cdr3_aa: CASSLESDSPLHF
cdr3_nt: TGTGCCAGCAGCTTAGAGTCCGATTCACCCCTCCACTTT

d_call: -
v_call: TRBV28
j_call: TRBJ1-3
clone_size: -
cdr3_aa: CASSLTPTGLLTIYF
cdr3_nt: TGTGCCAGCAGTTTAACCCCCACAGGGCTCTTGACCATATATTTT

d_call: -
v_call: TRBV10-3
j_call: TRBJ2-2
clone_size: -
cdr3_aa: CAISEVGGSGAGELFF
cdr3_nt: TGTGCCATCAGTGAAGTAGGTGGGAGTGGGGCCGGGGAGCTGTTTTTT

d_call: TRBD2
v_call: TRBV4-1
j_call: TRBJ2-7
clone_size: -
cdr3_aa: CASSQDTGTTIAYEQYF
cdr3_nt: TGCGCCAGCAGCCAAGATACTGGGACTACCATCGCCTACGAGCAGTACTTC

d_call: -
v_call: TRBV5-1
j_call: TRBJ1-6
clone_size: -
cdr3_aa: CASSSHVGTGSSYNSPLHF
cdr3_nt: TGCGCCAGCAGCTCCCATGTAGGGACCGGGAGCTCCTATAATTCACCCCTCCACTTT

d_call: TRBD2
v_call: TRBV19
j_call: TRBJ2-1
clone_size: -
cdr3_aa: CASRDLGTSGPGEEQFF
cdr3_nt: TGTGCCAGTCGGGACCTTGGGACTAGCGGGCCGGGGGAAGAGCAGTTCTTC

d_call: -
v_call: TRBV18
j_call: TRBJ1-5
clone_size: -
cdr3_aa: CASSPDRFNQPQHF
cdr3_nt: TGTGCCAGCTCACCGGACAGATTCAATCAGCCCCAGCATTTT

d_call: -
v_call: TRBV9
j_call: TRBJ2-2
clone_size: -
cdr3_aa: CASSLQPNTGELFF
cdr3_nt: TGTGCCAGCAGCCTACAGCCGAACACCGGGGAGCTGTTTTTT

d_call: -
v_call: TRBV7-2
j_call: TRBJ2-3
clone_size: -
cdr3_aa: CASSLAGVGADTQYF
cdr3_nt: TGTGCCAGCAGCTTAGCGGGAGTAGGCGCAGATACGCAGTATTTT

d_call: TRBD2
v_call: TRBV5-4
j_call: TRBJ2-3
clone_size: -
cdr3_aa: CASSSYYLAGGETDTQYF
cdr3_nt: TGTGCCAGCAGCTCCTATTACTTAGCGGGAGGGGAGACAGATACGCAGTATTTT

d_call: -
v_call: TRBV10-3
j_call: TRBJ2-1
clone_size: -
cdr3_aa: CAIGEYNEQFF
cdr3_nt: TGTGCCATAGGAGAGTACAATGAGCAGTTCTTC

d_call: -
v_call: TRBV12-3/TRBV12-4
j_call: TRBJ2-5
clone_size: -
cdr3_aa: CASSRLIQETQYF
cdr3_nt: TGTGCCAGCAGCAGACTGATACAAGAGACCCAGTACTTC

d_call: -
v_call: TRBV5-6
j_call: TRBJ2-2
clone_size: -
cdr3_aa: CASSLSYGPANTGELFF
cdr3_nt: TGTGCCAGCAGCTTGAGCTACGGTCCTGCGAACACCGGGGAGCTGTTTTTT

d_call: TRBD2
v_call: TRBV6-1
j_call: TRBJ2-3
clone_size: -
cdr3_aa: CASTEGTSGMDTQYF
cdr3_nt: TGTGCCAGCACTGAAGGGACTAGCGGGATGGATACGCAGTATTTT

d_call: TRBD1
v_call: TRBV28
j_call: TRBJ2-5
clone_size: -
cdr3_aa: CASSSPWTGVKTQYF
cdr3_nt: TGTGCCAGCAGTTCACCCTGGACAGGGGTAAAGACCCAGTACTTC

d_call: -
v_call: TRBV9
j_call: TRBJ1-1
clone_size: -
cdr3_aa: CASSVGDIPTEAFF
cdr3_nt: TGTGCCAGCAGCGTAGGGGACATACCCACTGAAGCTTTCTTT

d_call: TRBD1
v_call: TRBV6-5
j_call: TRBJ1-2
clone_size: -
cdr3_aa: CASSYSKQGAYGYTF
cdr3_nt: TGTGCCAGCAGTTACTCGAAACAGGGGGCCTATGGCTACACCTTC

d_call: TRBD2
v_call: TRBV7-2
j_call: TRBJ2-7
clone_size: -
cdr3_aa: CASSSSRLAGYYEQYF
cdr3_nt: TGTGCCAGCAGCTCCTCACGACTAGCCGGGTACTACGAGCAGTACTTC

d_call: -
v_call: TRBV5-4
j_call: TRBJ2-3
clone_size: -
cdr3_aa: CASSLRGADTQYF
cdr3_nt: TGTGCCAGCAGCCTCAGGGGTGCAGATACGCAGTATTTT

d_call: TRBD1
v_call: TRBV7-3
j_call: TRBJ2-7
clone_size: -
cdr3_aa: CASSHGTGYEQYF
cdr3_nt: TGTGCCAGCAGCCACGGGACAGGCTACGAGCAGTACTTC

d_call: -
v_call: TRBV5-1
j_call: TRBJ1-2
clone_size: -
cdr3_aa: CASRPGGDGYTF
cdr3_nt: TGCGCCAGCAGACCGGGGGGAGATGGCTACACCTTC

d_call: -
v_call: TRBV2
j_call: TRBJ1-5
clone_size: -
cdr3_aa: CASGRGVDQPQHF
cdr3_nt: TGTGCCAGCGGGAGGGGCGTTGACCAGCCCCAGCATTTT

d_call: -
v_call: TRBV28
j_call: TRBJ1-3
clone_size: -
cdr3_aa: CASSLRGAYSGNTIYF
cdr3_nt: TGTGCCAGCAGTCTCAGGGGAGCATACTCTGGAAACACCATATATTTT

d_call: -
v_call: TRBV2
j_call: TRBJ1-2
clone_size: -
cdr3_aa: CASSARGSTNYGYTF
cdr3_nt: TGTGCCAGCAGTGCCCGAGGTTCTACTAACTATGGCTACACCTTC

d_call: -
v_call: TRBV30
j_call: TRBJ1-3
clone_size: -
cdr3_aa: CAWNTYSGNTIYF
cdr3_nt: TGTGCCTGGAATACTTACTCTGGAAACACCATATATTTT

d_call: -
v_call: TRBV27
j_call: TRBJ1-2
clone_size: -
cdr3_aa: CASSFGPSKGPYGYTF
cdr3_nt: TGTGCCAGCAGTTTCGGACCATCCAAGGGGCCCTATGGCTACACCTTC

d_call: TRBD1
v_call: TRBV28
j_call: TRBJ2-3
clone_size: once
cdr3_aa: CASSFTGGKDTQYF
cdr3_nt: TGTGCCAGCAGTTTCACAGGGGGGAAAGATACGCAGTATTTT

d_call: TRBD1
v_call: TRBV30
j_call: TRBJ1-4
clone_size: -
cdr3_aa: CAWRPLGQANEKLFF
cdr3_nt: TGTGCCTGGAGACCACTGGGACAGGCTAATGAAAAACTGTTTTTT

d_call: -
v_call: TRBV28
j_call: TRBJ1-1
clone_size: few
cdr3_aa: CASSPGQNTEAFF
cdr3_nt: TGTGCCAGCAGCCCGGGACAGAACACTGAAGCTTTCTTT

d_call: -
v_call: TRBV28
j_call: TRBJ1-5
clone_size: -
cdr3_aa: CASRPSGGGNQPQHF
cdr3_nt: TGTGCCAGCAGACCCAGCGGGGGAGGCAATCAGCCCCAGCATTTT

d_call: -
v_call: TRBV14
j_call: TRBJ2-7
clone_size: -
cdr3_aa: CASSPEGGPSYEQYF
cdr3_nt: TGTGCCAGCAGCCCAGAGGGGGGTCCCTCCTACGAGCAGTACTTC

d_call: -
v_call: TRBV30
j_call: TRBJ2-3
clone_size: once
cdr3_aa: CAYNRGSGSTDTQYF
cdr3_nt: TGTGCCTACAACCGGGGTAGCGGTAGCACAGATACGCAGTATTTT